A single sample gave rise to the 29 T cell receptor beta chains below, sequenced in a study of shared clonotypes between healthy human individuals. Profiled with immunoSEQ multiplex PCR; TCRdb holds only in-frame clones, not every one. The sample includes around 2,000,000 clones, 85% to 95% of them seen just once. The sequencing input was naive CD4+ T cells sorted from blood. Subset indicated: CD45RA+ positively selected. Source of these receptors: a man between 18 and 29 years old in good health.

This sequence joins TRBV23-1 and TRBJ2-5, with 7 bases matching TRBD2. TRBV23-1 has ORF status, its function being uncertain. This CDR3 has 16 amino acids. The trim removed 10 bases at V and 4 bases at J, leaving 18 bases unmatched. DNA of the CDR3: TGCGCCACCGTCTTCGGGCGGGGGACGGAATTAGAGACCCAGTACTTC. Its protein product is CATVFGRGTELETQYF.

This clone occurred once. The rearrangement joins TRBV9 to TRBJ2-2; 8 nucleotides align to TRBD2. The CDR3 is made up of 17 amino acids. CDR1 and CDR2 from the germline V gene are SGDLS and YYNGEE. Unmatched junction bases numbered 4, after V lost 0 bases and J lost 0 bases. This CDR3 reads CASSVGGGGPNTGELFF. The DNA of the CDR3 is TGTGCCAGCAGCGTAGGCGGCGGGGGGCCGAACACCGGGGAGCTGTTTTTT. Filled out from reference TRBV9 and TRBJ2-2, the complete variable domain reads DSGVTQTPKHLITATGQRVTLRCSPRSGDLSVYWYQQSLDQGLQFLIQYYNGEERAKGNILERFSAQQFPDLHSELNLSSLELGDSALYFCASSVGGGGPNTGELFFGEGSRLTVL.

This chain joins TRBV5-4 and TRBJ2-1; unclear D gene. The germline V and J ends were trimmed by 5 bases and 2 bases, with 11 bases remaining between them. The CDR3 totals 14 residues. Germline values: CDR1 SGHNT, CDR2 YYREEE (reference sequence). For the CDR3, the DNA is TGTGCCAGCAGTCCAGGCAAAACCTACAATGAGCAGTTCTTC. As protein: CASSPGKTYNEQFF.

The chain links TRBV11-3 to TRBJ2-1, with 9 positions matching TRBD1. There are 12 residues in the CDR3. Germline-derived CDR1 and CDR2 are SGHNT and YENEEA. The trim removed 5 bases at V and 14 bases at J, leaving 7 bases unmatched. CDR3 bases: TGTGCCAGCAGCCCGGGGACAGGGAGGGAGTTCTTC. Protein product: CASSPGTGREFF.

V and J are TRBV5-1 and TRBJ1-3, with 7 bases fitting TRBD1. The CDR3 contains 15 residues. Trimming took 4 bases from V and 4 from J; bases not matched to a gene: 8. The V gene's germline CDR1 is SGHRS and CDR2 YFSETQ. The CDR3 DNA follows: TGCGCCAGCAGCACGGAGGGGGCGTCCGGAAACACCATATATTTT. It yields the protein CASSTEGASGNTIYF.

This clone appeared once. This chain connects TRBV28 to TRBJ1-1; unclear D gene. The CDR3 contains 16 residues. Germline CDR1 reads MDHEN; CDR2 reads SYDVKM. V was cut by 3 bases and J by 2 bases, with 16 bases left in between. The CDR3 here is CASSLVSPGRNTEAFF. Written as DNA, the CDR3 is TGTGCCAGCAGTTTGGTCTCTCCGGGGAGAAACACTGAAGCTTTCTTT.

The chain combines TRBV5-1 with TRBJ2-7; D tentatively reads TRBD1 or TRBD2 (5 bases each). V gave up 0 bases and J gave up 2 bases, with 9 bases separating them. There are 14 residues in the CDR3. In germline, CDR1 is SGHRS, CDR2 YFSETQ. CDR3 amino acids: CASSLGGITYEQYF. The CDR3 coding sequence is TGCGCCAGCAGCTTGGGGGGGATTACCTACGAGCAGTACTTC.

The chain employs TRBV5-1 and TRBJ2-6; D remains unclear. Germline CDR1 is SGHRS and CDR2 is YFSETQ. V lost 0 bases to trimming and J lost 3 bases, with 7 bases between them. The CDR3 spans 15 residues. CDR3 DNA sequence: TGCGCCAGCAGCTTGGTGCCGGATGGGGCCAACGTCCTGACTTTC. This encodes CASSLVPDGANVLTF.

The V and J genes are TRBV28 and TRBJ1-5; D remains ambiguous. Trimming removed 2 bases at V and 9 bases at J, with 14 bases between. Germline loops: CDR1 MDHEN, CDR2 SYDVKM. The CDR3 contains 14 residues. CDR3 region: CASSLGGPTWPQHF. CDR3 in DNA: TGTGCCAGCAGTTTAGGAGGCCCCACGTGGCCCCAGCATTTT.

The chain employs TRBV10-3 and TRBJ1-3; D not resolved. There are 14 residues in the CDR3. CDR1 ENHRY and CDR2 SYGVKD come from the germline V gene. The V and J ends lost 5 bases and 4 bases respectively, with 12 bases between them. CDR3 bases: TGTGCCATCAGTCAAACAGAGCTCGGAAACACCATATATTTT. It translates to CAISQTELGNTIYF.

The J gene is TRBJ1-2, the V gene TRBV19; D is perhaps TRBD1 (6 bases). V was shortened by 7 bases and J by 7 bases, with 19 bases between the two germline ends. CDR3 length equals 14 residues. Germline assignment: CDR1 LNHDA and CDR2 SQIVND (reference sequence). DNA of the CDR3: TGTGCCAGTACCCCTCGGGACACCCTCCCTGGCTACACCTTC. Its translation: CASTPRDTLPGYTF.

V and J are TRBV18 and TRBJ2-1; D is unclear. The CDR3 length is 17 residues. Germline V CDR1 and CDR2: KGHSH, LQKENI. Trimming left V 3 bases short and J 7 bases short, with 22 bases between. Written as DNA, the CDR3 is TGTGCCAGCTCACCGACCGCCAGGACCGATGGGCGTAATGAGCAGTTCTTC. Residues: CASSPTARTDGRNEQFF.

About this clone itself: A much larger clone sits a single nucleotide away, making a read error possible. The CDR3 ends on some other residue instead of the conserved phenylalanine or tryptophan, so this is likely a read error. The gene calls are TRBV9 and TRBJ1-6; TRBD1 matches 7 bases. The ends lost 3 bases at V and 6 bases at J; junction bases unmatched: 3. Germline CDR1 and CDR2: SGDLS and YYNGEE. The length of the CDR3 is 14 residues. This CDR3 is CASSAGTVNSPLHS. CDR3 coding DNA: TGTGCCAGCAGCGCCGGGACAGTTAATTCACCCCTCCACTCT.

The chain links TRBV10-3 to TRBJ1-2; the match to TRBD1 covers 10 bases. J lost 0 bases, V lost 6 bases, and 16 bases had no gene match. The germline V gene encodes CDR1 ENHRY and CDR2 SYGVKD. CDR3 length equals 19 residues. CDR3 in DNA: TGTGCCATCAGCTTGCCCGGGGCGACAGGGGGCGGTTCTAACTATGGCTACACCTTC. Encoded protein: CAISLPGATGGGSNYGYTF.

The chain employs TRBV5-1 and TRBJ2-7; D is unresolved. This CDR3 has 16 residues. With 4 bases removed from V and 3 bases from J, the gap between germline ends came to 20 bases. Looked up from germline, CDR1 is SGHRS and CDR2 is YFSETQ. CDR3 nucleotides: TGCGCCAGCAGCACCCGAGTATCAGGAAGCGTCTACGAGCAGTACTTC. Translated: CASSTRVSGSVYEQYF.

V gene TRBV5-1 combines with J gene TRBJ2-5; a possible D gene is TRBD1 (6 bases). The germline CDR1 and CDR2 sequences are SGHRS and YFSETQ. Trimming took off 0 bases at V and 5 bases at J, with 14 bases between the two ends. The CDR3 is 15 residues long. CDR3 DNA: TGCGCCAGCAGCTTGGGTATGGGGGCATGGGAGACCCAGTACTTC. Translation: CASSLGMGAWETQYF.

This clone came up once. The chain couples TRBV14 to TRBJ1-1, with TRBD1 matching over 8 bases. V was clipped by 5 bases and J by 0 bases; unmatched bases: 8. CDR1 is SGHDN and CDR2 is FVKESK in the germline V gene. This CDR3 has 16 amino acids. The CDR3, as DNA: TGTGCCAGCAGCATTCGGACAGGGAGGCTGAACACTGAAGCTTTCTTT. Protein product: CASSIRTGRLNTEAFF.

The rearrangement uses TRBV5-1 and TRBJ2-1, with D maybe TRBD2 (5 bases). CDR1 and CDR2 from the germline V gene are SGHRS and YFSETQ. This CDR3 contains 15 residues. V shed 0 bases and J shed 2 bases, with 9 bases lying between them. The CDR3 sequence is CASSLGAATYNEQFF. The CDR3 DNA sequence: TGCGCCAGCAGCTTGGGAGCGGCCACCTACAATGAGCAGTTCTTC.

This chain uses TRBV20-1 with TRBJ1-2; D unclear. This CDR3 is built from 11 residues. Germline CDR1 and CDR2: DFQATT and SNEGSKA (reference sequence). CDR3 in DNA: TGCAGCCCCCCCCCAAACTATGGCTACACCTTC. It yields the protein CSPPPNYGYTF.

V usage is TRBV19 and J usage is TRBJ1-2; TRBD1 is a possible D gene (6 bases). The germline V gene has CDR1 LNHDA and CDR2 SQIVND (reference sequence). The CDR3 runs to 14 residues. Between the trimmed V and J ends, which lost 6 bases and 2 bases, there was a span of 13 bases. The CDR3 nucleotides read TGTGCCAGTAGGCCCGACACAGGGAACTATGGCTACACCTTC. This sequence encodes CASRPDTGNYGYTF. The whole variable domain, remainder taken from reference TRBV19 and TRBJ1-2, is DGGITQSPKYLFRKEGQNVTLSCEQNLNHDAMYWYRQDPGQGLRLIYYSQIVNDFQKGDIAEGYSVSREKKESFPLTVTSAQKNPTAFYLCASRPDTGNYGYTFGSGTRLTVV.

CDR3 region: CASSRGRPNEKLFF. CDR3 nucleotides: TGTGCCAGCAGCAGAGGGCGGCCTAATGAAAAACTGTTTTTT. The J gene is TRBJ1-4, the V gene TRBV6-5; D is unresolved. Between the trimmed V and J ends, which lost 6 bases and 3 bases, there was a span of 11 bases. This CDR3 region has 14 residues. Germline V gene data show CDR1 as MNHEY and CDR2 as SVGAGI.

The chain uses TRBV7-9 and TRBJ1-5; 7 bases are shared with TRBD1. The CDR3 length is 15 residues. J lost 2 bases, V lost 5 bases, and 6 bases had no gene match. Germline V CDR1 and CDR2: SEHNR, FQNEAQ (reference sequence). The CDR3 is CASSRGGLGNQPQHF. CDR3 DNA sequence: TGTGCCAGCAGCCGAGGGGGCTTAGGCAATCAGCCCCAGCATTTT.

The J gene is TRBJ2-2, the V gene TRBV30; 13 nucleotides match TRBD2. This CDR3 comprises 15 residues. The germline gives CDR1 GTSNPN, CDR2 SVGIG (reference sequence). The ends lost 3 bases at V and 6 bases at J; junction bases unmatched: 4. This CDR3 is CAWSGLAGASGELFF. CDR3 bases: TGTGCCTGGAGCGGACTAGCGGGAGCTTCCGGGGAGCTGTTTTTT.

Comments on this clone: The sample contains more than one DNA sequence encoding this CDR3. The genes are TRBV5-1 and TRBJ1-6; no firm D call. The V and J ends lost 0 bases and 7 bases respectively, with 8 bases between them. The CDR3 length is 14 residues. CDR1 SGHRS and CDR2 YFSETQ come from the germline V gene. CDR3 sequence: CASSLEGSNSPLHF. CDR3 DNA: TGCGCCAGCAGCTTGGAAGGGTCCAATTCACCCCTCCACTTT.

The J gene is TRBJ2-7, the V gene TRBV11-2; no firm D call. The CDR3 extends over 11 amino acids. Germline CDR1 SGHAT, CDR2 FQNNGV. The V gene lost 1 base and the J gene lost 7 bases, with 5 bases spanning the gap. The chain's CDR3 is CASSLALEQYF. DNA of the CDR3: TGTGCCAGCAGCTTAGCGCTGGAGCAGTACTTC.

The chain is built from TRBV20-1 and TRBJ2-5; 8 bases fit TRBD2. Per the germline V gene, CDR1 is DFQATT and CDR2 is SNEGSKA (reference sequence). This CDR3 region has 11 residues. V lost 7 bases and J lost 5; bases outside the gene matches: 3. The CDR3 bases are TGCAGTGGACTAGCGAAGGAGACCCAGTACTTC. Translating gives CSGLAKETQYF.

The V call is TRBV5-5, the J call TRBJ2-7; 8 bases are a match to TRBD2. The V and J ends lost 6 bases and 1 base, in that order; junction bases with no gene match: 6. The V gene's germline CDR1 is SGHKS and CDR2 YYEKEE (reference sequence). This CDR3 is 14 amino acids long. The CDR3 DNA reads TGTGCCAGCATCCGACTAGCGACATCCTACGAGCAGTACTTC. It yields the protein CASIRLATSYEQYF.

A remark on this clone: This specimen includes other DNA sequences encoding the same CDR3. The chain joins TRBV5-4 to TRBJ2-6, with D hard to call. This CDR3 contains 14 residues. The V and J ends lost 4 bases and 0 bases respectively, with 5 bases between them. Germline CDR1 reads SGHNT; CDR2 reads YYREEE (reference sequence). This chain's CDR3 is CASSPVSGANVLTF. The CDR3 coding sequence is TGTGCCAGCAGCCCGGTCTCTGGGGCCAACGTCCTGACTTTC.

The J gene is TRBJ2-2, the V gene TRBV5-1; D is ambiguous. Germline CDR1 is SGHRS and CDR2 is YFSETQ. Trimming left V 4 bases short and J 3 bases short, with 13 bases between. The CDR3 has 15 residues. The CDR3 protein is CASSLEVSYTGELFF. The DNA of the CDR3 is TGCGCCAGCAGCCTAGAGGTCAGTTACACCGGGGAGCTGTTTTTT.